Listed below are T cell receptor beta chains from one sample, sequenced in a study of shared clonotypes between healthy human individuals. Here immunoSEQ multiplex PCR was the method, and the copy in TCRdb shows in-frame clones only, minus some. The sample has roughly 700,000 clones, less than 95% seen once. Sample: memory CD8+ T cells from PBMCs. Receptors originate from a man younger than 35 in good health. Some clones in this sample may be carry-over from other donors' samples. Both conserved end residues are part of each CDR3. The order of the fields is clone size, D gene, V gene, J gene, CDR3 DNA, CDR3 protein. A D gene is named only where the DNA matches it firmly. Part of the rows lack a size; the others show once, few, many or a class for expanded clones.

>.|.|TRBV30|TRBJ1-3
TGTGCCTGGAGTGTACTGCCTGGAAACACCATATATTTT
CAWSVLPGNTIYF
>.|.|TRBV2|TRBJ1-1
TGTGCCAGCAAGCTCGCGGGAGGTGAGGGAAACACTGAAGCTTTCTTT
CASKLAGGEGNTEAFF
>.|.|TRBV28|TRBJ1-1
TGTGCCAGCAGTGGTCAGAATATGAACACTGAAGCTTTCTTT
CASSGQNMNTEAFF
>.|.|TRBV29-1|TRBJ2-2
TGCAGCGTAGGAGGGGGGCAGTTGACCGGGGAGCTGTTTTTT
CSVGGGQLTGELFF
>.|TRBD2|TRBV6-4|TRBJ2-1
TGTGCCAGCAAGACTAGCGGCAATCGCCTCTACAATGAGCAGTTCTTC
CASKTSGNRLYNEQFF
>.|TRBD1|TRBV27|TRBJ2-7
TGTGCCAGCAGTTTTTCAGTACAGGGGGCTCCCTACGAGCAGTACTTC
CASSFSVQGAPYEQYF
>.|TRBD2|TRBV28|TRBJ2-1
TGTGCCAGCAGTTTAAAACATAGCGGGGGAAGTTACAATGAGCAGTTCTTC
CASSLKHSGGSYNEQFF
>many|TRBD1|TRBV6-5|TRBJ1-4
TGTGCCAGCAGTTACACCCAGGGGGGAAAACTGTTTTTT
CASSYTQGGKLFF
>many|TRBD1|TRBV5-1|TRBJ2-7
TGCGCCAGCAGCTACGACAGGGTTTTCTCCGAGCAGTACTTC
CASSYDRVFSEQYF
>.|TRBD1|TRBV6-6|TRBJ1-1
TGTGCCAGCAGTTACTCGGGGACAGGGAGGCTTGAAGCTTTCTTT
CASSYSGTGRLEAFF
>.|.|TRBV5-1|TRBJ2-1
TGCGCCAGCAGCCCCTGGGAGGGGGGAAGGGTCTACAATGAGCAGTTCTTC
CASSPWEGGRVYNEQFF
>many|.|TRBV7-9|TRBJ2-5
TGTGCCAGCAGCTTTCCCCCTGGGGAGCAACAAGAGACCCAGTACTTC
CASSFPPGEQQETQYF
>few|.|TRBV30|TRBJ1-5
TGTGCCTGGTCAACCGGGCCCTGGGCTCAGCCCCAGCATTTT
CAWSTGPWAQPQHF
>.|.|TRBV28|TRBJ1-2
TGTGCCAGCAGTACCTCTAGGACAGCTAACTATGGCTACACCTTC
CASSTSRTANYGYTF
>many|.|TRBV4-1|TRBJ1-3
TGCGCCAGCAGCCAAGGACCCGGAAACACCATATATTTT
CASSQGPGNTIYF
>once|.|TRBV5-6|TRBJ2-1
TGTGCCAGCAGCTTGGCTGCTGCAGACAATGAGCAGTTCTTC
CASSLAAADNEQFF
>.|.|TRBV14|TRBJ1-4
TGTGCCAGCAGCCAAGACTACAGGGAAGGTGGTGAAAAACTGTTTTTT
CASSQDYREGGEKLFF